The entry that follows covers one T cell receptor (beta chain) sequence. This clonotype was counted a few times. This clone's antigen is unknown. Base qualities are not provided; no much larger clone lies one nucleotide away. The CDR3 covers 15 residues, taking in both the cysteine and the phenylalanine. Of all the DNA, just the CDR3 is kept, 45 bases in frame from base 1. V sheds 7 bases and J sheds 0 bases, leaving 12 bases between their ends. The germline V gene (reference sequence) specifies LNHDA as CDR1 and SQIVND as CDR2. Sequencing was performed on an Illumina HiSeq 2500. Quantitative 5'-RACE with molecular barcodes was the method used to prepare the TCR beta libraries. In the paper's pipeline: Disease-linked TCR variants were identified with a new computational method built on a probabilistic model of VDJ rearrangement. Starting from the raw public reads, TCRdb applied fastp trimming at Q25, assembled clones with MiXCR and retained in-frame beta chains. Every entry covers one CDR3 protein and lists the most common genes and DNA from its rows. The V and J calls and clone size come from TCRdb's table, not from the authors' own analysis. The sample yields 750,000 to 850,000 distinct CDR3 sequences; 10% to 15% were counted once. Around 0.51% of the sample rests with the top ten.

This entry comes from a study of CD8 T cells in ankylosing spondylitis listed by TCRdb under 2017. About the investigation overall: To find TCR variants linked to disease, the study profiled T cell receptor beta repertoires in ankylosing spondylitis patients and healthy donors. The full study cohort was made up of 20 to 25 ankylosing spondylitis patients and roughly 100 healthy donors. Samples of peripheral blood were taken, and for ankylosing spondylitis patients, synovial fluid was collected as well.

The investigation overall reported the following: The disease-linked clones were reported to be significantly enriched in matched synovial fluid samples from ankylosing spondylitis patients. Some motif variants had previously been reported in the synovial fluid and blood of reactive arthritis patients, which suggests shared mechanisms of disease initiation. The disease-linked clones had a CD8+ phenotype and were found at relatively low frequencies in peripheral blood. A TCR beta motif made up of eight highly homologous amino acid variants appeared to be characteristic of blood from ankylosing spondylitis patients.

Recombination linked TRBV19 to TRBJ2-2, with TRBD1 tentatively as D gene (6 bases match). The sequence was collected from a male donor with ankylosing spondylitis. The sequenced sample was blood, either unsorted or a sorted T cell fraction (not recorded which). CDR3 sequence: CASTMGAANTGELFF. The DNA is TGTGCCAGTACCATGGGGGCAGCGAACACCGGGGAGCTGTTTTTT.